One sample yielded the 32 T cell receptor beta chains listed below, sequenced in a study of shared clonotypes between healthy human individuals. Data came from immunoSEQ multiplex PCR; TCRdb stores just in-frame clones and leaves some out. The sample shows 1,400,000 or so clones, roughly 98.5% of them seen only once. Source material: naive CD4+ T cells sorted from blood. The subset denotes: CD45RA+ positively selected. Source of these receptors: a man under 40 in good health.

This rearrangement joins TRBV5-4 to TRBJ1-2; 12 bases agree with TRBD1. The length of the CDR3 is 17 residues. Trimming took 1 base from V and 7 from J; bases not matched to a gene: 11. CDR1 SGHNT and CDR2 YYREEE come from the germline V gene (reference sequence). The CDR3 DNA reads TGTGCCAGCAGCTTGATGGGACAGGGGGCGTTGGTTGGTGGCTACACCTTC. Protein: CASSLMGQGALVGGYTF.

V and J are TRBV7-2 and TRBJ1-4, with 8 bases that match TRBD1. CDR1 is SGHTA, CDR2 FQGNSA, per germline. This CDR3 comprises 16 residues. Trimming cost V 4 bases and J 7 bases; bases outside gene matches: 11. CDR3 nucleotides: TGTGCCAGCAGCTCCTTTAGCGGACAGGGCAGTGAAAAACTGTTTTTT. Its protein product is CASSSFSGQGSEKLFF.

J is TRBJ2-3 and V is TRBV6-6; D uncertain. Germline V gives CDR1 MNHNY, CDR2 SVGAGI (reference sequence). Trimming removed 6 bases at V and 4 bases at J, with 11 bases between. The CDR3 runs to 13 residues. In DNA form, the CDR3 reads TGTGCCAGCAGACCCGCTAGATCAGATACGCAGTATTTT. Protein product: CASRPARSDTQYF.

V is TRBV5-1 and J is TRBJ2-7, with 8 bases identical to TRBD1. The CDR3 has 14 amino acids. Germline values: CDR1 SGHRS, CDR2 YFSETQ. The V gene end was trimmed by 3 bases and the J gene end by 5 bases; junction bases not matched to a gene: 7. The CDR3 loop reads CASSWETGADEQYF. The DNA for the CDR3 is TGCGCCAGCAGCTGGGAGACAGGGGCCGACGAGCAGTACTTC.

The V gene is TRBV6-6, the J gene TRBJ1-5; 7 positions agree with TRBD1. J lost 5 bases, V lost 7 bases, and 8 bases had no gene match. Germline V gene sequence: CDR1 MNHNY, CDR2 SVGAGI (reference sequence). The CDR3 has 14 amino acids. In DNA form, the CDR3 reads TGTGCCAGCACACCACAGGGGAGAGATCAGCCCCAGCATTTT. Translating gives CASTPQGRDQPQHF.

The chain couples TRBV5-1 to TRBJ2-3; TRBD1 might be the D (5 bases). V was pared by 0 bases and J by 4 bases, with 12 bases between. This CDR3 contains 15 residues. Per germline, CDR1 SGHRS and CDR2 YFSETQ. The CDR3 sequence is CASSLEGAAADTQYF. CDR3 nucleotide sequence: TGCGCCAGCAGCTTGGAAGGGGCGGCTGCAGATACGCAGTATTTT.

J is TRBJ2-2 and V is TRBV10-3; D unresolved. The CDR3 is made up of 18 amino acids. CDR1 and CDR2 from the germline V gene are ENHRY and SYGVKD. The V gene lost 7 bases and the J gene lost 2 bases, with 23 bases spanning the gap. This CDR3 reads CAINGIPGHPGNTGELFF. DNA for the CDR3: TGTGCCATCAACGGAATCCCCGGGCACCCCGGCAACACCGGGGAGCTGTTTTTT.

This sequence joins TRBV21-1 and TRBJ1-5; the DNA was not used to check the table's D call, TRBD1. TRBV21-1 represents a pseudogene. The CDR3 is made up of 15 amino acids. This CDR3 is CASPPTGTGTIGQHF. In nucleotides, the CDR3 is TGTGCCAGCCCCCCGACCGGGACAGGGACAATAGGCCAGCATTTT.

The CDR3 DNA follows: TGTGCCAGCAGTGTAGTGAACGGTGGCTACACCTTC. As protein: CASSVVNGGYTF. J is TRBJ1-2 and V is TRBV6-1; D remains ambiguous. Germline V gene lookup returns CDR1 MNHNS and CDR2 SASEGT. With 4 bases removed from V and 7 bases from J, the gap between germline ends came to 10 bases. CDR3 size: 12 residues.

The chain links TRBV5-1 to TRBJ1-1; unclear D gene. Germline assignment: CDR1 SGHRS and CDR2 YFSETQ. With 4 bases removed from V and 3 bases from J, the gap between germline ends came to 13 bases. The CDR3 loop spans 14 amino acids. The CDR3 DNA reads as TGCGCCAGCAGCATACAGAGTGCGGACACTGAAGCTTTCTTT. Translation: CASSIQSADTEAFF.

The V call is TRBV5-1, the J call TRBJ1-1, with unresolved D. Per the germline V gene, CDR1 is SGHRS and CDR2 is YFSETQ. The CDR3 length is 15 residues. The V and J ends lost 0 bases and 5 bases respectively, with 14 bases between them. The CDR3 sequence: CASSLAGPRGTEAFF. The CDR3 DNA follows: TGCGCCAGCAGCTTGGCAGGTCCTCGCGGGACTGAAGCTTTCTTT.

The CDR3 coding sequence is TGCGCCAGCAGCTTGGACTCTTCGGCCTACGAGCAGTACTTC. Translation: CASSLDSSAYEQYF. This chain uses TRBV5-1 with TRBJ2-7; D unresolved. Germline V lookup: CDR1 SGHRS, CDR2 YFSETQ. Trimming removed 0 bases at V and 2 bases at J, with 9 bases between. There are 14 residues in the CDR3.

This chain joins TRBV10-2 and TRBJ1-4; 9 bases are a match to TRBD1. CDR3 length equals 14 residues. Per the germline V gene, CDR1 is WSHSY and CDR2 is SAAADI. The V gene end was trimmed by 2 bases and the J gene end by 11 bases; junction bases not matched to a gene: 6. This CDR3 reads CASSEGTGLGKLFF. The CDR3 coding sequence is TGCGCCAGCAGTGAGGGGACAGGGTTGGGGAAACTGTTTTTT.

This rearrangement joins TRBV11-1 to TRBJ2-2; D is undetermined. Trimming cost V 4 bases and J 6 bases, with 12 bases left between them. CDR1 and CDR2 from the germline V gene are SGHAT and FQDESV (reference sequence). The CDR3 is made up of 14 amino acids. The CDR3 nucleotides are TGTGCCAGCAGCTCGGACGTCTCGTCCGGGGAGCTGTTTTTT. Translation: CASSSDVSSGELFF. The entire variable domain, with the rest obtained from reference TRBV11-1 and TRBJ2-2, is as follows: EAEVAQSPRYKITEKSQAVAFWCDPISGHATLYWYRQILGQGPELLVQFQDESVVDDSQLPKDRFSAERLKGVDSTLKIQPAELGDSAMYLCASSSDVSSGELFFGEGSRLTVL.

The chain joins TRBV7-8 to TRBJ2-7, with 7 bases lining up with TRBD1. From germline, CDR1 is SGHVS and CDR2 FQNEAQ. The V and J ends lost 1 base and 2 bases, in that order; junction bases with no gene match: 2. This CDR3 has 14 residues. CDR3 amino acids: CASSLDRGTYEQYF. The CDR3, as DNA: TGTGCCAGCAGCTTAGACAGGGGTACCTACGAGCAGTACTTC.

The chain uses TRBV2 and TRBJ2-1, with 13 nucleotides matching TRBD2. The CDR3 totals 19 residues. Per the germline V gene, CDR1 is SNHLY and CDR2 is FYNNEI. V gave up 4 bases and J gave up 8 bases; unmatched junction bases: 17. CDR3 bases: TGTGCCAGCAGTGTGGGACAGCGATGGACTAGCGGGAGTCTCGATGAGCAGTTCTTC. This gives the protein CASSVGQRWTSGSLDEQFF. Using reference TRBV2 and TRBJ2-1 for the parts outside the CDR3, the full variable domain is EPEVTQTPSHQVTQMGQEVILRCVPISNHLYFYWYRQILGQKVEFLVSFYNNEISEKSEIFDDQFSVERPDGSNFTLKIRSTKLEDSAMYFCASSVGQRWTSGSLDEQFFGPGTRLTVL.

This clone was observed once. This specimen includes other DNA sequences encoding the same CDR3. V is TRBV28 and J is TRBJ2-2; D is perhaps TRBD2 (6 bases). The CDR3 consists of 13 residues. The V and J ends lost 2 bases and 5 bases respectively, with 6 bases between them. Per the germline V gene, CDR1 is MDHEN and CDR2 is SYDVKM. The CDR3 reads CASSLGGTGELFF. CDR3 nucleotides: TGTGCCAGCAGTTTAGGGGGGACCGGGGAGCTGTTTTTT.

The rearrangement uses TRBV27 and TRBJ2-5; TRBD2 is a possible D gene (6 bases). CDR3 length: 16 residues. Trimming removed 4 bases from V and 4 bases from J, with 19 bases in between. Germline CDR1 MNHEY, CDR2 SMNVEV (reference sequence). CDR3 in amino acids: CASSYKGLRGGETQYF. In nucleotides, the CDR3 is TGTGCCAGCAGTTACAAGGGACTTAGAGGCGGAGAGACCCAGTACTTC.

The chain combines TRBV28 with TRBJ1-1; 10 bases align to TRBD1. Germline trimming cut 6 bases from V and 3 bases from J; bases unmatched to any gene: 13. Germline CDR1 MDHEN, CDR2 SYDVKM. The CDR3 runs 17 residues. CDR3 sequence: CASRAIRTGGFDTEAFF. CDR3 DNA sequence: TGTGCCAGCAGAGCAATTAGGACAGGGGGTTTTGACACTGAAGCTTTCTTT.

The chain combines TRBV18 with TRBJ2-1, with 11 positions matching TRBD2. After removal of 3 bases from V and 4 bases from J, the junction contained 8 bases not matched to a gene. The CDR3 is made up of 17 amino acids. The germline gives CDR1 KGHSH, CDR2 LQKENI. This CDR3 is CASSPPFRTSGYNEQFF. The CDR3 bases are TGTGCCAGCTCACCCCCGTTTAGGACTAGCGGGTACAATGAGCAGTTCTTC.

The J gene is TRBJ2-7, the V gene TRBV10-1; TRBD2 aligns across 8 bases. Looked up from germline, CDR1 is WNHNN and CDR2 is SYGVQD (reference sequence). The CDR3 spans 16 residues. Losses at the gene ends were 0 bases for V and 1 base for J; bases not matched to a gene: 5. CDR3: CASSESSGTNSYEQYF. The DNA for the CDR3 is TGCGCCAGCAGTGAGTCTAGCGGGACTAATTCCTACGAGCAGTACTTC.

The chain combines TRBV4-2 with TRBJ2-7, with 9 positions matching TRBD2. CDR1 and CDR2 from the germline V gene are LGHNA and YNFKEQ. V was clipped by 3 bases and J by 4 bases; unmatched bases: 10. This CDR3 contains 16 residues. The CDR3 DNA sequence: TGTGCCAGCAGCCAGAGGACTAGCGAGGGGTCATACGAGCAGTACTTC. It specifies CASSQRTSEGSYEQYF.

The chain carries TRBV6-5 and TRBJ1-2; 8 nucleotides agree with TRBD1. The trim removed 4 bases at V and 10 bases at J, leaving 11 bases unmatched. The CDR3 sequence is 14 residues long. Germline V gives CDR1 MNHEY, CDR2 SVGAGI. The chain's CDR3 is CASSWTGQGAIYTF. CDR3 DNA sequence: TGTGCCAGCAGTTGGACAGGACAGGGCGCGATCTACACCTTC.

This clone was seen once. CDR3 loop: CASSPQTSGRSNEQFF. CDR3 nucleotide sequence: TGTGCCAGCAGCCCCCAAACTAGCGGGAGATCCAATGAGCAGTTCTTC. The chain has TRBV7-8 and TRBJ2-1, with TRBD2 matching 11 bases. Germline values: CDR1 SGHVS, CDR2 FQNEAQ. The V gene end was trimmed by 5 bases and the J gene end by 6 bases; junction bases not matched to a gene: 9. The CDR3 is made up of 16 amino acids.

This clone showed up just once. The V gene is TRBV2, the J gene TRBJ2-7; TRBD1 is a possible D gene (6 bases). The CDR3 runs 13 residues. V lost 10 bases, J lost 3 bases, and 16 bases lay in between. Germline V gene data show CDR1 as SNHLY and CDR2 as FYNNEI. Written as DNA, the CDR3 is TGTGCCAACCGACAGGACGGCCTCTACGAGCAGTACTTC. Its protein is CANRQDGLYEQYF.

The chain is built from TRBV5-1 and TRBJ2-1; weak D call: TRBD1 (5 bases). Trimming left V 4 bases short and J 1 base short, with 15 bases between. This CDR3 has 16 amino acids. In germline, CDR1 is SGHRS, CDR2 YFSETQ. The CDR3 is CASSERRVSSYNEQFF. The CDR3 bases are TGCGCCAGCAGCGAGCGCAGGGTTTCGTCCTACAATGAGCAGTTCTTC.

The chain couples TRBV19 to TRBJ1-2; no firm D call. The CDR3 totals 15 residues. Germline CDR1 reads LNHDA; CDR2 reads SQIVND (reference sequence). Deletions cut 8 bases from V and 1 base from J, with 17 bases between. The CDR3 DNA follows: TGTGCCAGTTTCCTAGCATCCGGAATTAACTATGGCTACACCTTC. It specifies CASFLASGINYGYTF.

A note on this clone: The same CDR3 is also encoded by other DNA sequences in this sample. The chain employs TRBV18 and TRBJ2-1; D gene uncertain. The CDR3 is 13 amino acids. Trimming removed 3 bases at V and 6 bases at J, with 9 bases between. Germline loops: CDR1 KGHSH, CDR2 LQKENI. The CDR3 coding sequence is TGTGCCAGCTCACCGTCCGGTGGCAATGAGCAGTTCTTC. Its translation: CASSPSGGNEQFF.

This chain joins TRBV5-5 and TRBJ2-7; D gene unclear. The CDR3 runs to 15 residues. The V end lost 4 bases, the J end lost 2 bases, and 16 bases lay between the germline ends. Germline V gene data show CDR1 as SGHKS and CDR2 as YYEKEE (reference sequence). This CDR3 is CASSPSVVPAYEQYF. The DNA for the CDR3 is TGTGCCAGCAGCCCCTCCGTGGTTCCCGCCTACGAGCAGTACTTC.

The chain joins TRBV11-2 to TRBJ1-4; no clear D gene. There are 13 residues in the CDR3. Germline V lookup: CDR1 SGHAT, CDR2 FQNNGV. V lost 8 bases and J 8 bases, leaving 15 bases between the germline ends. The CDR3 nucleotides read TGTGCCAGCGGGTTCGCGGTTAGGGAAAAACTGTTTTTT. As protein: CASGFAVREKLFF.

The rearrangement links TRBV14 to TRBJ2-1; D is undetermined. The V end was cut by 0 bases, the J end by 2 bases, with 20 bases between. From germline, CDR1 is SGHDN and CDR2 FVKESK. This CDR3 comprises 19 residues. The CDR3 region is CASSQEESVHLLPYNEQFF. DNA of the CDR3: TGTGCCAGCAGCCAAGAAGAGTCAGTACACCTCCTTCCCTACAATGAGCAGTTCTTC.

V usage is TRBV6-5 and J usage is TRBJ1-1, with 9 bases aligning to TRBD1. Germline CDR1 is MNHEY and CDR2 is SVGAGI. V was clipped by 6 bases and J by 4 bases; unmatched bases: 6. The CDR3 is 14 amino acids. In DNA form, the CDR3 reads TGTGCCAGCAGACAGGGGGCTGGAGGCACTGAAGCTTTCTTT. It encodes CASRQGAGGTEAFF.